The clone carrying this TCR beta chain came up a few times. The target antigen is unknown. There were TCR beta CDR3 regions amplified from RNA transcripts. The TCR CDR3 first-round RT-PCR relied on the HTBI primer set. TCRdb itself ran the multiplex PCR reads through MiXCR, one entry per CDR3 protein. The sample has around 690,000 distinct CDR3 sequences, 20% to 25% seen once; the top ten hold under 35%. This record belongs to a study of T cells in Graves' hyperthyroidism and ophthalmopathy. Study-wide findings and caveats: Most clonotypes expanded in thyroid above 0.001 were likewise present in blood.

Exclusion criteria comprised uncontrolled infection, other autoimmune disease, pregnancy or lactation. Trimming pared 4 bases from V and 5 bases from J, leaving 19 bases between. Germline V lookup: CDR1 SGHRS, CDR2 YFSETQ. CDR3 size: 16 residues. The receptor was isolated from a man aged 25 to 40 with Graves' ophthalmopathy. Material for sequencing was blood. The J gene is TRBJ2-1, the V gene TRBV5-1; D may match TRBD1 or TRBD2 (5 bases each). Here the CDR3 DNA reads TGCGCCAGCAGCCCCCAGGGAGCGTCCAATGACAATGAGCAGTTCTTC. This codes for CASSPQGASNDNEQFF.